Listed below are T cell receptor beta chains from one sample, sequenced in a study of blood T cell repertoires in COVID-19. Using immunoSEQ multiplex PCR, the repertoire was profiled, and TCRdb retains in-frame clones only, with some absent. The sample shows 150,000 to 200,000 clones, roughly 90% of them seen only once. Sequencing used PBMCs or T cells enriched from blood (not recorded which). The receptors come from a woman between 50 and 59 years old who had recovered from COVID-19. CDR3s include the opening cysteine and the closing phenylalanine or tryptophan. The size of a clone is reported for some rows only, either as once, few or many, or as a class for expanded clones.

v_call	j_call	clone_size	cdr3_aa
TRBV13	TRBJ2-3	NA	CASSLLLATDTQYF
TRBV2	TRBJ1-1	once	CASTQGRVNTEAFF
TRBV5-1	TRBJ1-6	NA	CASSLPNLTDSSYNSPLHF
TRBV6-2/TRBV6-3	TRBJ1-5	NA	CASSHRQGYSNQPQHF
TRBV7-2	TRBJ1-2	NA	CASSFFGQGADGYTF
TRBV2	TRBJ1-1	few	CASRALDRGGTEAFF
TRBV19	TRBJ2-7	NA	CASSTASGGVPSYEQYF
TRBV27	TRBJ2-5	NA	CASRPETTRRSQETQYF
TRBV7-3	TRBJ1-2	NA	CASSLGGTGVDHGYTF
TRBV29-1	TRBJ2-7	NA	CSVLQGYEQYF
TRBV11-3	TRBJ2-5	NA	CASSSPTSRETQYF
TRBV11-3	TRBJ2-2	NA	CASSERGGELFF